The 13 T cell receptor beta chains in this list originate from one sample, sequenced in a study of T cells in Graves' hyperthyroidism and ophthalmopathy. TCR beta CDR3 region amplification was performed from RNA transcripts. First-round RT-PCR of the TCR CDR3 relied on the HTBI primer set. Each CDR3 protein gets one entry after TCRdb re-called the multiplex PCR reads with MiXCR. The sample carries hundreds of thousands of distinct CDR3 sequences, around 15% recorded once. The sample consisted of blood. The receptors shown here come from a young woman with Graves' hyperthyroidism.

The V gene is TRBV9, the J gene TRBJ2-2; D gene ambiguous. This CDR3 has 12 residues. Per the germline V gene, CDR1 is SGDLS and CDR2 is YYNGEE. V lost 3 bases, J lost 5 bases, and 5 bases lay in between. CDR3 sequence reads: CASSAVTGELFF. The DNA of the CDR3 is TGTGCCAGCAGCGCCGTTACCGGGGAGCTGTTTTTT.

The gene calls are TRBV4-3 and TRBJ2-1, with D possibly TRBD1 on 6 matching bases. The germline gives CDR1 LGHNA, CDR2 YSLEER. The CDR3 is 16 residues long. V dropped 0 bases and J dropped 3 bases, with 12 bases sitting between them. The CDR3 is CASSQEFPDSYNEQFF. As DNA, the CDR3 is TGCGCCAGCAGCCAAGAATTCCCGGACAGCTACAATGAGCAGTTCTTC.

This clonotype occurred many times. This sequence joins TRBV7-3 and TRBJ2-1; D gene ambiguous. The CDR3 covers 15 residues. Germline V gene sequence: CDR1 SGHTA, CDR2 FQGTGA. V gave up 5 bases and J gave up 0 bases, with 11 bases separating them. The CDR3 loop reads CASSAAGGSYNEQFF. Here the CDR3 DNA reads TGTGCCAGCAGCGCCGCAGGTGGCTCCTACAATGAGCAGTTCTTC. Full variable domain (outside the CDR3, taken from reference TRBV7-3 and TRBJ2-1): GAGVSQTPSNKVTEKGKYVELRCDPISGHTALYWYRQSLGQGPEFLIYFQGTGAADDSGLPNDRFFAVRPEGSVSTLKIQRTERGDSAVYLCASSAAGGSYNEQFFGPGTRLTVL.

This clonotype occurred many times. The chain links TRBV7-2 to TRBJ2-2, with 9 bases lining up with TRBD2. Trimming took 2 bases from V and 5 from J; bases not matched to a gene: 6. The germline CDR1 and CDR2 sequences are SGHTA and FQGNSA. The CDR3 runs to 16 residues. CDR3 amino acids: CASSLMLAGVTGELFF. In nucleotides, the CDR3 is TGTGCCAGCAGCTTAATGTTAGCGGGAGTTACCGGGGAGCTGTTTTTT.

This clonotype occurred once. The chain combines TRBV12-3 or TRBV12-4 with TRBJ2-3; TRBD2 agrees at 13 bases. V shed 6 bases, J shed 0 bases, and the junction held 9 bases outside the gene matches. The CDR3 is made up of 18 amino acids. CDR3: CASRPGLAGAKSTDTQYF. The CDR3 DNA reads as TGTGCCAGCAGGCCCGGACTAGCGGGAGCCAAAAGCACAGATACGCAGTATTTT.

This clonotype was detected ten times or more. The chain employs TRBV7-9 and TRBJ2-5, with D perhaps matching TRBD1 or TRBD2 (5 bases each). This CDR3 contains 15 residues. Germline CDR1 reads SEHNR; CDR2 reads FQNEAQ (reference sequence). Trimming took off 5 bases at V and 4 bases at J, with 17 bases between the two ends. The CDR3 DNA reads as TGTGCCAGCAGCCAGAGTCGGGTTGGGGGAGAGACCCAGTACTTC. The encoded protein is CASSQSRVGGETQYF.

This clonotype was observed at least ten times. The chain's CDR3 is CASSLGLASSYEQYF. The CDR3 region has the DNA TGTGCCAGCAGCTTAGGCCTAGCGAGCTCCTACGAGCAGTACTTC. J is TRBJ2-7 and V is TRBV7-2; TRBD2 is a possible D gene (6 bases). The CDR3 has 15 residues. Germline assignment: CDR1 SGHTA and CDR2 FQGNSA. Trimming took 1 base from V and 0 from J, leaving 10 bases between them.

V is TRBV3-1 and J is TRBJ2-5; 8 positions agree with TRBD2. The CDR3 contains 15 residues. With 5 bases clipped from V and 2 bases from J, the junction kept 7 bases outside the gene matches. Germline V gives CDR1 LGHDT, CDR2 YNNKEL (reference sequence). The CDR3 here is CASSYGLANQETQYF. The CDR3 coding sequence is TGTGCCAGCAGCTACGGACTAGCCAATCAAGAGACCCAGTACTTC.

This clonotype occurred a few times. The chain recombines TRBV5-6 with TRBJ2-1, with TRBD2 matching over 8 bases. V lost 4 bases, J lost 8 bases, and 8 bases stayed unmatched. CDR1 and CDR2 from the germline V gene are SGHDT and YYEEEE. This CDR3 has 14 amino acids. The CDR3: CASSPPPGGDEQFF. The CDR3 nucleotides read TGTGCCAGCAGCCCACCCCCGGGGGGGGATGAGCAGTTCTTC. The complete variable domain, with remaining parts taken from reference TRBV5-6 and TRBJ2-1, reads DAGVTQSPTHLIKTRGQQVTLRCSPKSGHDTVSWYQQALGQGPQFIFQYYEEEERQRGNFPDRFSGHQFPNYSSELNVNALLLGDSALYLCASSPPPGGDEQFFGPGTRLTVL.

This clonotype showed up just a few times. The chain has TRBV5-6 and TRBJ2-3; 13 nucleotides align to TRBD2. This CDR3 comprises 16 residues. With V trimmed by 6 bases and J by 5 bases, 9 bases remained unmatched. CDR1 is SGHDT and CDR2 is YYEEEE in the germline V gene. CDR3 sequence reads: CASIFGLAGVIDTQYF. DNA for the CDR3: TGTGCCAGCATCTTTGGACTAGCGGGAGTCATAGATACGCAGTATTTT.

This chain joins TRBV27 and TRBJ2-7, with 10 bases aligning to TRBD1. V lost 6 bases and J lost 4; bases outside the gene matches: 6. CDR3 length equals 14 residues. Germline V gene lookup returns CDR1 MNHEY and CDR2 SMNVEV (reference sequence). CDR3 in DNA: TGTGCCAGCAGCGGACAGGGGGGCTTTTACGAGCAGTACTTC. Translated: CASSGQGGFYEQYF.

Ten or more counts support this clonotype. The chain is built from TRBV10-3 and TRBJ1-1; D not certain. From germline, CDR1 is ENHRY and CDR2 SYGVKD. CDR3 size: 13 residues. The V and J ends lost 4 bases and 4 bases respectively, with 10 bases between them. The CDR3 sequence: CAISAAESTEAFF. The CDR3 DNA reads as TGTGCCATCAGTGCGGCAGAGAGCACTGAAGCTTTCTTT.

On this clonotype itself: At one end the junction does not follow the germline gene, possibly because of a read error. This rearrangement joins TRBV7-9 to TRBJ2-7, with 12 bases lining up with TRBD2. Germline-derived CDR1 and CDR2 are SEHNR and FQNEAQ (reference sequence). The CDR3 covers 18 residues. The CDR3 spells CASSVATSGRTTPYEQYF. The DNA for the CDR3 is TGTGCCAGCAGCGTAGCGACTAGCGGGAGAACGACGCCCTACGAGCAGTACTTC.